A selection of T cell receptor beta chains follows, all from one sample in a study of blood T cell repertoires in COVID-19. Generated by immunoSEQ multiplex PCR, the TCRdb table keeps only in-frame clones and is missing some. Among 250,000 to 300,000 clones listed, roughly nine tenths were seen once. Specimen: PBMCs or T cells enriched from blood (not recorded which). Receptors were obtained from a human donor in a cohort exposed to, infected with or recovered from COVID-19 (not recorded which). The donor label of this sample is uncertain. CDR3s include the opening cysteine and the closing phenylalanine or tryptophan. Fields, in order: V gene, D gene, clone size, J gene, CDR3 DNA, CDR3 protein. A D gene is named only where the DNA matches it firmly. Part of the rows lack a size; the others show once, few, many or a class for expanded clones.

v_call: TRBV15
d_call: NA
clone_size: NA
j_call: TRBJ1-1
cdr3_nt: TGTGCCACCAGCAGGGCTTCTTTCGACAGGCCCAACACTGAAGCTTTCTTT
cdr3_aa: CATSRASFDRPNTEAFF

v_call: TRBV4-1
d_call: NA
clone_size: NA
j_call: TRBJ1-1
cdr3_nt: TGCGCCAGCAGCCAGCCAGGGCTGAACACTGAAGCTTTCTTT
cdr3_aa: CASSQPGLNTEAFF

v_call: TRBV4-3
d_call: NA
clone_size: NA
j_call: TRBJ1-1
cdr3_nt: TGCGCCAGCAGCCGCGTCCCACAGGTATCGAACACTGAAGCTTTCTTT
cdr3_aa: CASSRVPQVSNTEAFF

v_call: TRBV7-9
d_call: TRBD1
clone_size: NA
j_call: TRBJ2-7
cdr3_nt: TGTGCCAGCAGCTTAGCAGGGGGCGCCCTTCGCGAGCAGTACTTC
cdr3_aa: CASSLAGGALREQYF

v_call: TRBV10-1
d_call: NA
clone_size: NA
j_call: TRBJ1-4
cdr3_nt: TGCGCCAGCAGTGGGAGGAAACAGGGAGGGTTGCGCGCTAATGAAAAACTGTTTTTT
cdr3_aa: CASSGRKQGGLRANEKLFF

v_call: TRBV5-5
d_call: NA
clone_size: NA
j_call: TRBJ1-3
cdr3_nt: TGTGCCAGCAGCTTATATCCGAGCTCTGGAAACACCATATATTTT
cdr3_aa: CASSLYPSSGNTIYF

v_call: TRBV11-2
d_call: TRBD2
clone_size: NA
j_call: TRBJ2-5
cdr3_nt: TGTGCCAGCGCGGGACTAGCGGGCCCCCAAGAGACCCAGTACTTC
cdr3_aa: CASAGLAGPQETQYF

v_call: TRBV14
d_call: NA
clone_size: many
j_call: TRBJ1-4
cdr3_nt: TGTGCCAGCAGCCAAGATTGGGGGGGAAAACTGTTTTTT
cdr3_aa: CASSQDWGGKLFF

v_call: TRBV30
d_call: NA
clone_size: few
j_call: TRBJ1-1
cdr3_nt: TGTGCCTGGAGTGCTCGGCTAGACACTGAAGCTTTCTTT
cdr3_aa: CAWSARLDTEAFF

v_call: TRBV18
d_call: NA
clone_size: NA
j_call: TRBJ2-2
cdr3_nt: TGTGCCAGCTCACCACCGTGGCGGGGGAACACCGGGGAGCTGTTTTTT
cdr3_aa: CASSPPWRGNTGELFF